This T cell receptor beta chain was sequenced during a study of regulatory T cells. Study-wide results and caveats: Compared with autologous conventional CD4+ cells and control regulatory cells, CD3G-deficient regulatory T cells showed reduced diversity.

In the case of this clone: No antigen is known for it.

Germline-derived CDR1 and CDR2 are SGHRS and YFSETQ. CDR3 length equals 16 residues. V was trimmed by 1 base and J by 6 bases, leaving 18 bases between them. Amplification used 52 TRBV primers and 13 TRBJ primers. Clones were read by immunoSEQ multiplex PCR, and TCRdb kept only the in-frame ones, dropping some. The sample contains 6,000 or so clones, over 75% of which appear only once. The rearrangement joins TRBV5-1 to TRBJ2-3; D call uncertain. This sequence was found in a person aged 18 to 29 with CD3G deficiency. The sequenced material came from CD4+ Tregs sorted from blood. The CDR3 bases are TGCGCCAGCAGCTTGCGGCCAGGTGACTTTGGGGATACGCAGTATTTT. Amino acids: CASSLRPGDFGDTQYF.